Given below is one T cell receptor beta chain in context. The antigen it binds to is not known. No base qualities exist here, and no much larger clone lies one base off it. This sample was included in a study of T cell responses to AZD1222 COVID-19 vaccine (dated by TCRdb to about 2021). Regarding the complete study: AZD1222 recipients given second doses at about 4 weeks or at about 12 weeks were pooled, since spike-specific TCR depth and breadth were not found to differ between the two schedules. A total of over 230 trial participants underwent TCR sequencing, of whom more than 200 had received two doses of AZD1222 and 26 had received two doses of the MenACWY control vaccine. Enrollment into the trials was organized by age into subgroups of 18-55, 56-69 and 70-plus years, and those subgroups contained about 160, 30 and 59 TCR-sequenced participants, respectively.

The CDR3 regions of human TCRbeta chains were analyzed by immunosequencing. As for the original processing: Repertoire TCRs were matched against a reference library of SARS-CoV-2-specific TCRs generated with the MIRA antigen-specificity platform. Breadth was defined as the fraction of unique TCRs that were SARS-CoV-2-associated. Depth was defined as the fraction of total T cells that were SARS-CoV-2-associated. Using the MIRA data, each spike-specific TCR was mapped to the spike region that the TCR reacts to and placed in a CD4 or CD8 class. Log10-transformed breadth and depth values were compared by one-way ANOVA with Sidak's multiple comparisons tests. Sourced from immuneACCESS, this table was stored by TCRdb with only in-frame sequences that have V and J called. A share of the clones is absent; for the studies checked, an unresolved V gene accounts for under half, and the remainder has no known explanation. V and J calls plus clone size are reproduced from that table; the DNA served to infer D and trimming. A total of tens of thousands of clones appear in this sample, under 95% of them only once. The biggest ten clones account for more than 4% of the sample.

The paper as a whole reports these results and caveats: The vaccine-associated CD4 TCRs covered the entire spike protein, and the dominant responses fell in regions 160-218 and 743-854. Epitopes outside the regions mutated in the B.1.351 and B.1.1.7 variants were reportedly recognized by nearly half of the unique spike-specific TCRs. Because no samples from the day 14 peak response were available, repertoires could be characterized only after the peak T cell response. In the small 56-69-year group, the increase in depth fell short of significance, most likely because of low power. Participants were mostly white British and included more females than males, and it was suggested by the authors that clonal diversity may have been underestimated. Conclusions about previously exposed vaccinees are limited because only five to seven AZD1222 recipients were SARS-CoV-2 seropositive at baseline. After two AZD1222 doses, spike-specific TCR breadth and depth were significantly higher than at day 0 and than in MenACWY recipients.

What this sample's time point label stands for: baseline before first vaccination. Vaccinee samples were obtained from the UK trials COV001 and COV002, which included a single-blind randomized controlled phase 2/3 trial of AZD1222 (ChAdOx1 nCoV-19) in healthy adults. For TCRbeta chain sequencing, PBMC samples from trial participants were taken at day 0 and at day 28 after the second dose. V lost 2 bases and J lost 7 bases; the stretch between them is 11 bases long. From the cysteine up to the phenylalanine, the CDR3 has a length of 14 residues. The sequence is cut down to CDR3 DNA, 42 bases in frame from base 1. Looking up the germline V gene yields CDR1 LGHNA and CDR2 YSLEER.

This sequence originates from an adult in good health. Rearrangement joined TRBV4-3 to TRBJ1-4; no D gene is confidently identified. Sequencing used peripheral blood, obtained on day 0 of AZD1222 vaccination. The CDR3 protein: CASSQRPTSEKLFF. The DNA reads as follows: TGCGCCAGCAGCCAACGTCCAACGAGTGAAAAACTGTTTTTT.